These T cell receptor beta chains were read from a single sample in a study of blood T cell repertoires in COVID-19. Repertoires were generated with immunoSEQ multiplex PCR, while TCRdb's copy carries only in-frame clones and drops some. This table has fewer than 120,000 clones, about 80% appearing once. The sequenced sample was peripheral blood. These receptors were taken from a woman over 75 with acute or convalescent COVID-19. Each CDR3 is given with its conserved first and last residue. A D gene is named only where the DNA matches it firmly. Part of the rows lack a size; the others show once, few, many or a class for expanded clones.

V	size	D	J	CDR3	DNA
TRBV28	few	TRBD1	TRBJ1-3	CASSTPGQGVTGNTIYF	TGTGCCAGCAGTACCCCGGGACAGGGAGTTACTGGAAACACCATATATTTT
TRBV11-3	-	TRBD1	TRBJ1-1	CASSRTGHAAFF	TGTGCCAGCAGCCGGACAGGGCATGCAGCTTTCTTT
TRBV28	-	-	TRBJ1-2	CASSSGQPYGYTF	TGTGCCAGCAGTTCAGGACAGCCCTATGGCTACACCTTC
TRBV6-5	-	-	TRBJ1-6	CASRPTEENSPLHF	TGTGCCAGCAGACCTACCGAGGAGAATTCACCCCTCCACTTT
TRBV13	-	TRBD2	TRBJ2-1	CASSKGGGSTGQFF	TGTGCCAGCAGCAAGGGCGGGGGGTCTACGGGGCAGTTCTTC
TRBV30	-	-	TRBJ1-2	CAWRPDTNYGYTF	TGTGCCTGGAGACCAGATACTAACTATGGCTACACCTTC
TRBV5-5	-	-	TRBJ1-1	CASTLAPGQNTEAFF	TGTGCCAGCACTCTCGCCCCGGGACAGAACACTGAAGCTTTCTTT
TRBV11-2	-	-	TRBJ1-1	CASSYQQGRAFF	TGTGCCAGCAGCTATCAACAGGGCCGGGCTTTCTTT
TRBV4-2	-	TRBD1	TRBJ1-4	CASSQDPLDRVAEKLFF	TGTGCCAGCAGCCAAGATCCCCTGGACAGGGTGGCTGAAAAACTGTTTTTT
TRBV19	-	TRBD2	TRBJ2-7	CASSKGLAGLSYEQYF	TGTGCCAGTAGCAAGGGACTAGCGGGCTTGTCCTACGAGCAGTACTTC
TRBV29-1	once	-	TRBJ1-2	CSVEDARGSYTF	TGCAGCGTTGAAGATGCCAGGGGCAGCTACACCTTC
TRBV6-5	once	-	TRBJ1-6	CASSYSFNSKNSPLHF	TGTGCCAGCAGTTACTCGTTTAACAGTAAGAATTCACCCCTCCACTTT
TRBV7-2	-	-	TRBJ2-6	CASSLAPSAGANVLTF	TGTGCCAGCAGCTTAGCGCCTAGCGCTGGGGCCAACGTCCTGACTTTC
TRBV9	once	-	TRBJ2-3	CASRAGDFTDTQYF	TGTGCCAGCAGAGCCGGGGACTTCACAGATACGCAGTATTTT
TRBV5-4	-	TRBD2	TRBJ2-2	CASSFKGLVATGELFF	TGTGCCAGCAGCTTCAAGGGACTAGTAGCGACCGGGGAGCTGTTTTTT
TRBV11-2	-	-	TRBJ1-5	CASSLDPQNQPQHF	TGTGCCAGCAGCTTAGACCCCCAAAATCAGCCCCAGCATTTT
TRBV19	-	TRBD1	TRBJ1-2	CASSRRTGDWVDYGYTF	TGTGCCAGTAGTAGGAGGACAGGGGATTGGGTCGACTATGGCTACACCTTC
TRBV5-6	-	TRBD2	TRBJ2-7	CASSLGLAGYYEQYF	TGTGCCAGCAGCTTGGGACTAGCGGGATACTACGAGCAGTACTTC
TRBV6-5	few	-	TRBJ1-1	CASRTDTVVTEAFF	TGTGCCAGCAGAACCGACACCGTGGTCACTGAAGCTTTCTTT
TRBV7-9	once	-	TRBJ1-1	CASSSDTLNTEAFF	TGTGCCAGCAGCTCGGACACCCTGAACACTGAAGCTTTCTTT
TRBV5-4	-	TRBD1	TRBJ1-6	CASSLGPGQINSPLHF	TGTGCCAGCAGCTTGGGTCCGGGACAGATCAATTCACCCCTCCACTTT
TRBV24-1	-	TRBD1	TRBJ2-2	CATSERSGQVFF	TGTGCCACCAGTGAACGTTCGGGACAGGTGTTTTTT
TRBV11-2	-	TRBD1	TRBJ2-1	CASSSPRTGGNEQFF	TGTGCCAGCAGCTCCCCCCGGACAGGGGGGAATGAGCAGTTCTTC
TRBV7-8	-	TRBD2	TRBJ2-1	CASSLGRLAGFYEQFF	TGTGCCAGCAGCTTAGGACGCTTAGCGGGATTCTATGAGCAGTTCTTC
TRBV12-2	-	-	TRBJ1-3	CASRTGFSGNTIYF	TGTGCAAGTCGCACAGGGTTCTCTGGAAACACCATATATTTT
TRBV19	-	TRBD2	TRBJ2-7	CASSRGGDPSYEQYF	TGTGCCAGTAGCCGGGGGGGTGATCCTTCCTACGAGCAGTACTTC
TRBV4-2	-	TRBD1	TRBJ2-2	CASRGTGGTGELFF	TGTGCCAGCAGGGGGACAGGGGGCACCGGGGAGCTGTTTTTT
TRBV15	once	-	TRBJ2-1	CATSRDFGVEQFF	TGTGCCACCAGCAGAGATTTCGGGGTTGAGCAGTTCTTC
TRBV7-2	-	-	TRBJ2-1	CASSLERLAYNEQFF	TGTGCCAGCAGCTTAGAAAGACTAGCCTACAATGAGCAGTTCTTC
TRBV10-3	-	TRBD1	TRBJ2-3	CAIRATGDDWTDTQYF	TGTGCCATCAGAGCTACAGGGGATGATTGGACAGATACGCAGTATTTT
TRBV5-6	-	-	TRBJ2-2	CASSPRAGELFF	TGTGCCAGCAGTCCGAGGGCCGGGGAGCTGTTTTTT
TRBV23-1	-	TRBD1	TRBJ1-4	CASSHGTGEVSEKLFF	TGCGCCAGCAGTCATGGGACAGGGGAAGTTAGTGAAAAACTGTTTTTT
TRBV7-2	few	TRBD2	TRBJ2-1	CASSLGLAFDEQFF	TGTGCCAGCAGCTTAGGACTAGCGTTCGATGAGCAGTTCTTC
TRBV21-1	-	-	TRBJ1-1	CASSEAGGPGGGSGNTEAFF	TGTGCCAGCAGCGAAGCCGGAGGCCCGGGGGGCGGGTCGGGGAACACTGAAGCTTTCTTT
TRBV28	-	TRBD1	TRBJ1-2	CASSLAGTGVYGYTF	TGTGCCAGCAGTTTAGCCGGGACAGGAGTCTATGGCTACACCTTC
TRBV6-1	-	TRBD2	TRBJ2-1	CASSYSGVLNEQFF	TGTGCCAGCAGTTATAGCGGGGTGTTAAATGAGCAGTTCTTC
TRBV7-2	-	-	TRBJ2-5	CASSPRRAWTQYF	TGTGCCAGCAGCCCGCGGAGGGCTTGGACCCAGTACTTC
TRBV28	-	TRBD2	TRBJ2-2	CASSPPISGSRNTGELFF	TGTGCCAGCAGTCCCCCCATTAGCGGGAGTCGGAACACCGGGGAGCTGTTTTTT
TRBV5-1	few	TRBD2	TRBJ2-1	CASSPVTLGGRDEQFF	TGCGCCAGCAGCCCAGTCACTTTGGGGGGGAGGGATGAGCAGTTCTTC
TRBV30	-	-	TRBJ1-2	CAWSVLGGGGYTF	TGTGCCTGGAGTGTATTGGGGGGAGGAGGCTACACCTTC
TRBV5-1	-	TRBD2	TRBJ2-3	CASSWRGGAEDPDTQYF	TGCGCCAGCAGCTGGCGCGGGGGGGCCGAAGATCCAGATACGCAGTATTTT
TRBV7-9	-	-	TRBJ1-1	CASSRVLTNTEAFF	TGTGCCAGCAGCCGGGTACTCACGAACACTGAAGCTTTCTTT
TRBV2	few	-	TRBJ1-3	CASRGQSGNTIYF	TGTGCCAGCAGGGGGCAATCGGGAAACACCATATATTTT
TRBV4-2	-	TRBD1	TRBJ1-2	CASSQSQGAIGYTF	TGTGCCAGCAGCCAAAGTCAGGGGGCAATAGGCTACACCTTC
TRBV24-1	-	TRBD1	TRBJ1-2	CATSERTGKGYTF	TGTGCCACCAGTGAAAGGACAGGAAAAGGCTACACCTTC
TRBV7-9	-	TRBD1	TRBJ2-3	CASSSGTGRPTTQYF	TGTGCCAGCAGCTCCGGGACAGGGCGGCCAACTACGCAGTATTTT
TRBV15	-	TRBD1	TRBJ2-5	CATSRDRQETQYF	TGTGCCACCAGCAGGGACAGGCAAGAGACCCAGTACTTC
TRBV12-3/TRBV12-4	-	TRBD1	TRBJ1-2	CASTGTVDYGYTF	TGTGCCAGCACCGGGACAGTTGACTATGGCTACACCTTC
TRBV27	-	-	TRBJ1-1	CASSLITAMNTEAFF	TGTGCCAGCAGTTTAATCACAGCCATGAACACTGAAGCTTTCTTT
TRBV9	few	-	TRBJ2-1	CASSAGSLGSKFF	TGTGCCAGCAGCGCAGGCTCCTTGGGTTCGAAGTTCTTC
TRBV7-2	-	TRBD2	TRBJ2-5	CASSLGTSGGQETQYF	TGTGCCAGCAGCTTAGGGACTAGCGGGGGCCAAGAGACCCAGTACTTC
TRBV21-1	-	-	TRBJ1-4	CASSKVLWLANEKLFF	TGTGCCAGCAGCAAAGTCCTCTGGTTGGCAAATGAAAAACTGTTTTTT
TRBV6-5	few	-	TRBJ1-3	CASSSRGSSGNTIYF	TGTGCCAGCAGCTCCCGCGGGAGCTCTGGAAACACCATATATTTT
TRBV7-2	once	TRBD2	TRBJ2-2	CASSLDILAGGPTGELFF	TGTGCCAGCAGCTTAGATATCCTAGCGGGAGGGCCCACCGGGGAGCTGTTTTTT